This T cell receptor (beta chain) was retrieved from a study of identical twins (dated by TCRdb to 2016 to 2017). In terms of the full investigation: To test whether fetal clonotypes persist, the study used deep sequencing on TCR alpha and beta repertoires from monozygotic twins, unrelated adults of various ages, and cord blood. Replicate twin experiments were performed at different times using different library preparation protocols to rule out contamination.

This clonotype was found a few times. Its specific antigen is unknown. No per-base quality is available; no much larger clone lies one base away. Broader findings and caveats from the paper: Excess twin sharing in beta out-of-frame sequences was weaker because fewer shared sequences lowered the signal-to-noise ratio. Abundant cord blood beta clonotypes carried fewer insertions; young adult naive repertoires showed a weaker similar trend, while memory repertoires showed none. Because the same donors could not be followed over many years, the conclusions relied on cross-sectional statistical analysis. Recombination models systematically underestimated out-of-frame TCR alpha sharing in monozygotic twins but agreed with sharing between unrelated individuals. Compared with coincidental sharing between unrelated individuals, out-of-frame TCR alpha sequences shared between twins had an excess of sequences with low generation probability. Invariant T cells such as MAIT and iNKT could partly confound zero-insertion analyses, although diverse VJ usage argued against such confounding for most clonotypes.

To prepare the library, 5' RACE was applied. The sequencing machine was an Illumina HiSeq 2000. Template switching introduced a universal primer binding site; the final cDNA contained a unique molecular identifier, enabling accurate counting of TCR cDNA molecules. First-strand cDNA for TCR alpha and beta chains was synthesized from specific primers in the conserved constant-segment region. Each cDNA library was double barcoded, with a SMART-Mk sample barcode plus Illumina barcodes, to control for contamination. TruSeq adapter sequences, together with Illumina sample barcodes, were added in two successive PCR steps. TCR alpha and beta cDNA libraries were sequenced on the Illumina HiSeq platform with custom primers. The paper's data handling went like this. MiGEC processed the raw reads to extract unique molecular identifiers, while MiXCR was used to determine the CDR3 positions. For each individual, recombination models were inferred using an EM algorithm with the repgenHMM and IGoR tools. Shared clonotype analysis was performed with the tcR package in R, normalizing sharing by the product of cloneset sizes. To study raw recombination free of thymic and clonal selection effects, out-of-frame nonproductive sequences were analyzed. The raw public reads went through TCRdb reprocessing: fastp at Q25, MiXCR clone calling, in-frame beta chains kept. Entries are consolidated by CDR3 protein sequence, retaining the most common genes and DNA. The V and J calls and clone size come from TCRdb's table, not from the authors' own analysis. Within this sample are around 570,000 distinct CDR3 sequences, with 9.5% to 10% of them counted one time only. The ten biggest clones cover under 3% of the sample.

Only healthy Caucasian donors were included. The twin cohort comprised three pairs of female monozygotic twins, all aged roughly 18 to 29 years. Peripheral blood mononuclear cells were the source from which RNA for the TCR libraries was isolated. The same sample was also studied in work on yellow fever vaccine responses in identical twins. That second publication adds: The authors reported that the T cell response to vaccination in identical twins appeared partly convergent and partly personalized. In the study, vaccine-responding T cell clones were precisely tracked in identical twins.

The receptor comes from a woman in her late teens or twenties in good health. The sample consisted of PBMCs.

The CDR3 protein is CASIRGQGGGNEQFF. The sequenced DNA is TGTGCCAGCATTCGAGGCCAGGGTGGAGGGAATGAGCAGTTCTTC. The V and J genes are TRBV2 and TRBJ2-1; the D gene is possibly TRBD2, with 6 bases matching. V is clipped by 7 bases and J by 7 bases, and the sequence between their germline boundaries is 20 bases long. In the germline V gene, CDR1 corresponds to SNHLY and CDR2 to FYNNEI. The CDR3 sequence holds 15 residues, the cysteine and phenylalanine included. Just CDR3 DNA is preserved here, 45 bases in frame from base 1.